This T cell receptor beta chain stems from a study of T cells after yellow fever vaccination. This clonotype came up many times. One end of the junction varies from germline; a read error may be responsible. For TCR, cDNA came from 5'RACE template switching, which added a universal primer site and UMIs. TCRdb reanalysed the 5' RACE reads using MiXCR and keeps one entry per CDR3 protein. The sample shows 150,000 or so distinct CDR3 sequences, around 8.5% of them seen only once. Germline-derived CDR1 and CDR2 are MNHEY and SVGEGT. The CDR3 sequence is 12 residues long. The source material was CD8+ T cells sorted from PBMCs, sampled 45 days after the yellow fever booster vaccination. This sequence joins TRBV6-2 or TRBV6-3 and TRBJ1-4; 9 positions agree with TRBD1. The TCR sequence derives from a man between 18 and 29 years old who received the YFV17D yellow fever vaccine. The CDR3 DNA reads TGTGCCAGCAGCCCCGGGACAGGGCCAGCGGATTTT. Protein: CASSPGTGPADF.